This T cell receptor (beta chain) was found in a study of T cells after yellow fever vaccination. Study-wide points: Contaminating bulk clonotypes could be abundant in FACS-sorted repertoires. Secondary responses were weaker yet peaked faster, day 5 versus 15. Some clonotypes were seen in both the CD4 and the CD8 compartments. These made up a small share and likely arose from convergent recombination.

On this clonotype: Its antigen is not known.

Germline V gene data show CDR1 as SGHRS and CDR2 as YFSETQ. The J segment lost 1 base and the V segment lost 4 bases, leaving 5 bases of the junction unmatched. This CDR3 is 15 amino acids long. TCRdb called the 5' RACE reads again in MiXCR, with one record for every CDR3 protein. The sample lists under 350,000 distinct CDR3 sequences; 4.1% were seen once. The starting material was PBMCs, obtained 5 days after the yellow fever booster vaccination. The sequence derives from a man aged 18 to 30 who received the YFV17D yellow fever vaccine. The chain uses TRBV5-1 and TRBJ2-7; 10 bases align to TRBD1. The CDR3 nucleotides are TGCGCCAGCAGCGACCCGGGACAGGGGTCCTACGAGCAGTACTTC. Protein: CASSDPGQGSYEQYF.